Listed below are T cell receptor beta chains from one sample, sequenced in a study of response to subunit inactivated influenza vaccine. TCRdb redid the calling of the RT-PCR reads with MiXCR, one entry per CDR3 protein. Of over 300,000 distinct CDR3 sequences in the sample, roughly a fifth were seen once. Sequencing used PBMCs from blood, obtained about 20 months after vaccination. These receptors all come from a man aged 50-75 years who received an inactivated influenza vaccine. The CDR3 runs from the conserved cysteine through the conserved F or W.

CASSLAGTGVRQPQHF	TRBV7-2
CASGAGGGPTQYF	TRBV7-2
CASSLAGQRYEQYF	TRBV7-2
CASSLASGELFF	TRBV7-6
CASSPTSGSIREQYF	TRBV5-1
CASSPTSGGTGELFF	TRBV4-2
CASSQEGNFGHSPLHF	TRBV4-2
CASSIRLAGGFPYEQYF	TRBV7-2
CASSQAGTGGTYGYTF	TRBV4-2
CASSVSSGNHYNEQFF	TRBV9
CASSLGAGGGSYNEQFF	TRBV7-9
CASSRESSVSNYGYTF	TRBV4-1
CSAIVTGAYGYTF	TRBV20-1
CASSISGTFYNEQFF	TRBV6-2/TRBV6-3
CASSSPRGSLSGANVLTF	TRBV6-1
CASSSGTLSVRYGYTF	TRBV12-3/TRBV12-4
CAITGSHSGNTIYF	TRBV10-3
CASAPRRIMNTEAFF	TRBV7-9
CASSRYRGNIEAFF	TRBV7-2
CASSVPGLAGGRYEQYF	TRBV5-4
CASGRTAYSGNTIYF	TRBV6-2/TRBV6-3
CASSPGTSGSDQYF	TRBV12-3/TRBV12-4
CASSISPTGYGELFF	TRBV19
CASSQNQGDNQAQHF	TRBV18
CASSDGKGNSPLHF	TRBV6-2/TRBV6-3
CASSSKPQGTNEQFF	TRBV5-1
CAISEGTARTDTQYF	TRBV10-3
CASSPIGQGYEQYF	TRBV18
CASKRGRSPGYEQFF	TRBV6-1
CASSQEYVRATEAFF	TRBV4-3
CSARDMLGGQAQHF	TRBV20-1
CASSKDRVDTEAFF	TRBV5-1
CASSLAHLVRRANYGYTF	TRBV12-3/TRBV12-4
CASSLATGVEKLFF	TRBV7-9
CASSPSGLAQETQYF	TRBV6-1
CASRIEGSPLHF	TRBV2
CASTPTEVSYEQYF	TRBV5-1
CASSAGAGRKETQYF	TRBV10-2
CASSVYGGSGNSPLHF	TRBV5-1
CASKDVNEKLFF	TRBV4-1
CASSLTRETQYF	TRBV12-3/TRBV12-4
CASSFGGGGAYNEQFF	TRBV5-4
CASSFPEGGAGEKLFF	TRBV5-1
CASSPGLRGDTQYF	TRBV7-9
CASRVSPGSNQPQHF	TRBV5-1
CASGDYTEQFF	TRBV6-6
CASSHLRVDTQYF	TRBV12-3/TRBV12-4
CASSPGQMEKLFF	TRBV12-3/TRBV12-4
CASSPDRVGGYTF	TRBV5-4
CASSSPRGGLRPQHF	TRBV19
CATSTPFGGSQETQYF	TRBV15
CASSSTGEGEKLFF	TRBV5-1
CASSNLGTEAFF	TRBV5-4
CASSFGLAGELGQYF	TRBV7-2
CASSVGNRGSYEQYF	TRBV9
CASSQDRSDNYGYTF	TRBV4-2
CASSPKPGSVGEKLFF	TRBV18
CASSSTGVQETQYF	TRBV5-1